This TCR beta chain was identified in a study of shared clonotypes between healthy human individuals. Whole-study results and caveats: A handful of donors shared around 5% of their naive CD4 clonotypes. Unshared clonotypes carried lower generation probabilities than those common to all four donors.

Note on this clone: Antigen: not known.

Between the trimmed V and J ends, which lost 2 bases and 0 bases, there was a span of 8 bases. Germline V gene lookup returns CDR1 ENHRY and CDR2 SYGVKD. CDR3 length equals 15 residues. Assay execution took place at the deep level. Profiling relied on immunoSEQ multiplex PCR, and the TCRdb table lists in-frame clones only, not all of them. The sample consists of 980,000 or so clones, 76% of them appearing once. The sample was memory CD4+ T cells sorted from blood. The subset is: CD45RA-negative fraction. The sequence was obtained from a man between 18 and 29 years old in good health. The chain employs TRBV10-3 and TRBJ2-1, with D possibly TRBD1 on 5 matching bases. CDR3 sequence reads: CAISEDRSSYNEQFF. In DNA form, the CDR3 reads TGTGCCATCAGTGAGGACAGAAGCTCCTACAATGAGCAGTTCTTC.